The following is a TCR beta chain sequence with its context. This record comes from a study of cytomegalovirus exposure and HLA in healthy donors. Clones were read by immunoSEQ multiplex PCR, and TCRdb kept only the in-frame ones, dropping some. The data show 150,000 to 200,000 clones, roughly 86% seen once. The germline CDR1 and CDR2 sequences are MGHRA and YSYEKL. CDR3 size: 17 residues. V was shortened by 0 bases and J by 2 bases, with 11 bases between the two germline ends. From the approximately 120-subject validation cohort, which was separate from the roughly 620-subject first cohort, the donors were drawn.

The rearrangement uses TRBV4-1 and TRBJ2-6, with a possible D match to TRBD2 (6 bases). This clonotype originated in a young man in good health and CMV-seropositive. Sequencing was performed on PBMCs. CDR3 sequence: CASSQDKEGTGANVLTF. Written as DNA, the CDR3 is TGCGCCAGCAGCCAAGATAAGGAGGGAACTGGGGCCAACGTCCTGACTTTC.